This TCR beta chain is from a study of blood T cell repertoires in COVID-19. About the study: Sample material is recorded as cDNA or gDNA derived from T cells, B-cell-depleted T cells, or PBMCs.

Germline lookup yields CDR1 SQVTM and CDR2 ANQGSEA. V gave up 7 bases and J gave up 6 bases; unmatched junction bases: 10. CDR3 size: 14 residues. The protocol was immunoSEQ multiplex PCR, while the TCRdb copy is restricted to in-frame clones and leaves out a portion. The table includes 200,000 to 300,000 clones, approximately 90% detected once. The clonotype comes from a woman between 35 and 50 years old with acute COVID-19. This chain joins TRBV29-1 and TRBJ2-3; the match to TRBD2 covers 10 bases. Sequenced: PBMCs or T cells enriched from blood (not recorded which). CDR3 in amino acids: CSASSGGEGDTQYF. The CDR3 DNA follows: TGCAGCGCAAGCAGCGGGGGGGAGGGGGATACGCAGTATTTT.